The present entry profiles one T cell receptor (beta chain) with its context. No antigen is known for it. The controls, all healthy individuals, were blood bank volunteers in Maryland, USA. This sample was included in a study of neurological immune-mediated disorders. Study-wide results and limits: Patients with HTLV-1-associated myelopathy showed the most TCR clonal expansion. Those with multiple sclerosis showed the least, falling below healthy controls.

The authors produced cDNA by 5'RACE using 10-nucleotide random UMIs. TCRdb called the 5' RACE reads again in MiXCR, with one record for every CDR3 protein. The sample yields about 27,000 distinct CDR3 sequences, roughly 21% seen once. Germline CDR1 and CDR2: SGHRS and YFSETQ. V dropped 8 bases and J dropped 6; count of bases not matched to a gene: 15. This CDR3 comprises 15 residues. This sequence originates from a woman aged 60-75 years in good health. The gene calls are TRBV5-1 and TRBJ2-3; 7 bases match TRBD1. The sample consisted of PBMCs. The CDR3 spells CARSRGGAYMDTQYF. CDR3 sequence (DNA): TGCGCCAGAAGCAGAGGGGGCGCTTATATGGATACGCAGTATTTT.